This is a list of T cell receptor beta chains from one sample in a study of blood T cell repertoires in COVID-19. The table came from immunoSEQ multiplex PCR; TCRdb's copy has only in-frame clones and leaves some out. Here the sample spans 250,000 to 350,000 clones, around 87% being singletons. Sequenced material: peripheral blood. These receptors were taken from a woman in her fifties or sixties with active or convalescent COVID-19. CDR3s include the opening cysteine and the closing phenylalanine or tryptophan. The D gene is left open where the match is weak. Clone size, where shown, is once, few, many, or a class for clones that have expanded.

J	D	V	size	length	DNA	CDR3
TRBJ2-1	TRBD1	TRBV15	.	16	TGTGCCACCAGCAGAGATCGGGGACAGAGATACAATGAGCAGTTCTTC	CATSRDRGQRYNEQFF
TRBJ1-1	.	TRBV6-4	.	15	TGTGCCAGCAGTGACGATGTGTGGGAGGACACTGAAGCTTTCTTT	CASSDDVWEDTEAFF
TRBJ2-7	TRBD2	TRBV6-5	.	14	TGTGCCAGCAGCGACGCGGGGGGGGCCTACGAGCAGTACTTC	CASSDAGGAYEQYF
TRBJ2-7	TRBD2	TRBV7-8	.	16	TGTGCCAGCAGCCCCCAAGGGGAGCGGGGGGCCTACGAGCAGTACTTC	CASSPQGERGAYEQYF
TRBJ1-1	.	TRBV30	.	18	TGTGCCTGGAGTGCTGGGGTGGCAGGGATAGGAAAGAACACTGAAGCTTTCTTT	CAWSAGVAGIGKNTEAFF
TRBJ2-1	.	TRBV7-3	.	13	TGTGCCAGCAGCTATCGAGTAAACAATGAGCAGTTCTTC	CASSYRVNNEQFF
TRBJ2-1	.	TRBV28	.	14	TGTGCCAGCTTTCCCCGACTCTTTCACAATGAGCAGTTCTTC	CASFPRLFHNEQFF
TRBJ2-5	.	TRBV19	.	13	TGTGCCAGTAGGGGCGGCGGGATTGAGACCCAGTACTTC	CASRGGGIETQYF
TRBJ2-1	TRBD2	TRBV4-3	.	17	TGCGCCAGCAGCCAAGGAGCTAGCGGGGGGGCCCACAATGAGCAGTTCTTC	CASSQGASGGAHNEQFF
TRBJ2-3	.	TRBV2	.	15	TGTGCCAGCAGTCGGACAGAGAGAGGCACAGATACGCAGTATTTT	CASSRTERGTDTQYF
TRBJ2-3	TRBD2	TRBV7-2	.	16	TGTGCCAGCAGCTTCACGGCGGGACTAGCGGGCGATACGCAGTATTTT	CASSFTAGLAGDTQYF
TRBJ1-1	TRBD1	TRBV19	.	14	TGTGCCAGTAGTATATTCGGGACAGGGGAAGGAGCTTTCTTT	CASSIFGTGEGAFF
TRBJ1-4	TRBD1	TRBV28	.	15	TGTGCCAGCAGGGGCCCAGGGACAGGGGTTGAAAAACTGTTTTTT	CASRGPGTGVEKLFF
TRBJ2-3	TRBD2	TRBV7-2	.	14	TGTGCCAGCAGGGAGAGCGGGGGGGTGAATACGCAGTATTTT	CASRESGGVNTQYF
TRBJ2-5	TRBD2	TRBV7-8	once	14	TGTGCCAGCGCACTAGCGGGGGGGCTGGAGACCCAGTACTTC	CASALAGGLETQYF
TRBJ2-7	TRBD1	TRBV5-5	once	15	TGTGCCAGCAGCTTCTCTCTGGGACAGTCCTACGAGCAGTACTTC	CASSFSLGQSYEQYF
TRBJ2-1	.	TRBV24-1	.	14	TGTGCCACCAGTGATCCCGCGGGGTCCAATGAGCAGTTCTTC	CATSDPAGSNEQFF
TRBJ2-5	TRBD1	TRBV28	.	13	TGTGCCAGCAGAACGACAGGGTTGGAGACCCAGTACTTC	CASRTTGLETQYF
TRBJ2-7	TRBD1	TRBV15	.	15	TGTGCCACCAGCAGAGGGACAGGGGGTATCTACGAGCAGTACTTC	CATSRGTGGIYEQYF
TRBJ2-2	.	TRBV7-9	.	13	TGTGCCAGCAGCGCAGACAGCCCCGGGGAGCTGTTTTTT	CASSADSPGELFF
TRBJ2-3	.	TRBV9	.	15	TGTGCCAGCAGCAAAGGGGACACTAGCACAGATACGCAGTATTTT	CASSKGDTSTDTQYF
TRBJ2-6	TRBD1	TRBV7-9	.	18	TGTGCCAGCAGCTCCCGGGACAGAGGTAATTCTGGGGCCAACGTCCTGACTTTC	CASSSRDRGNSGANVLTF
TRBJ1-5	.	TRBV4-2	.	13	TGTGCCAGCAGCCAAGATCGAGGGATACCCCAGCATTTT	CASSQDRGIPQHF
TRBJ1-6	TRBD1	TRBV11-2	once	16	TGTGCCAGCAGCTCGATCGGGACAGGGGGCTATTCACCCCTCCACTTT	CASSSIGTGGYSPLHF
TRBJ1-1	.	TRBV7-2	.	16	TGTGCCAGCAGCTTAGGGGGGGGCTACATGAACACTGAAGCTTTCTTT	CASSLGGGYMNTEAFF
TRBJ2-1	TRBD2	TRBV3-1/TRBV3-2	.	22	TGTGCCAGCAGCCAAGATCGTGAGACTAGCGGGAGGGATTTGGGGCACTACAATGAGCAGTTCTTC	CASSQDRETSGRDLGHYNEQFF
TRBJ2-5	.	TRBV11-2	.	14	TGTGCCAGCAGCTTAATCTCTACGGGTGAGACCCAGTACTTC	CASSLISTGETQYF
TRBJ1-2	.	TRBV3-1/TRBV3-2	once	12	TGTGCCAGCAGCCAAGATGAGGGAGGCTACACCTTC	CASSQDEGGYTF
TRBJ2-7	.	TRBV30	.	13	TGTGCCTGGAGACCGGACACCTCCTACGAGCAGTACTTC	CAWRPDTSYEQYF
TRBJ2-1	TRBD1	TRBV2	few	15	TGTGCCAGCAAAAAGGACAGGGGAGAATACAATGAGCAGTTCTTC	CASKKDRGEYNEQFF
TRBJ1-2	.	TRBV4-1	.	15	TGCGCCAGCAGCCAAGTGGCAGGGGCTAACTATGGCTACACCTTC	CASSQVAGANYGYTF
TRBJ2-5	TRBD2	TRBV7-7	.	15	TGTGCTAGCAGCTTAGGATCTAGCGGGCAAGAGACCCAGTACTTC	CASSLGSSGQETQYF
TRBJ1-3	TRBD1	TRBV6-9	.	19	TGTGCCAGCAGTTATTTGCAGTCTGACAGGGGGATTGTCGGAAACACCATATATTTT	CASSYLQSDRGIVGNTIYF
TRBJ2-6	.	TRBV30	.	14	TGTGCCTGGCATGAGGGCGCTGGGGCCAACGTCCTGACTTTC	CAWHEGAGANVLTF
TRBJ1-1	.	TRBV7-9	many	14	TGTGCCAGCAGCTCTAACAGCTTGAACACTGAAGCTTTCTTT	CASSSNSLNTEAFF
TRBJ2-1	.	TRBV28	.	13	TGTGCCAGCAGTTTAGCGGGGATCAATGAGCAGTTCTTC	CASSLAGINEQFF
TRBJ1-2	TRBD1	TRBV6-5	.	16	TGTGCCAGCAGTTACACCCTCTCTCGACAGGGGAGTGGCTACACCTTC	CASSYTLSRQGSGYTF